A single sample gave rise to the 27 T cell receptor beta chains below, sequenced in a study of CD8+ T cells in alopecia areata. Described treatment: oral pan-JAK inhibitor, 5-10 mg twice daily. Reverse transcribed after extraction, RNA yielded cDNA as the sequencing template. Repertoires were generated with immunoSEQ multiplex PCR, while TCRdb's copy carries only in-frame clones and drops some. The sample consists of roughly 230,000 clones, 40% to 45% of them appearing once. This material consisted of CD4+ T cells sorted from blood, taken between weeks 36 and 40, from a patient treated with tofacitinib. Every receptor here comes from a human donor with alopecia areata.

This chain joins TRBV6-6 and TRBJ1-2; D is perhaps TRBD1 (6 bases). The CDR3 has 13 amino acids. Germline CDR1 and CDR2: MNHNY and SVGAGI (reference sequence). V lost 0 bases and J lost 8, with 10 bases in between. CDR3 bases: TGTGCCAGCAGTTACTCCAGGGGAGGAGGCTACACCTTC. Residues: CASSYSRGGGYTF.

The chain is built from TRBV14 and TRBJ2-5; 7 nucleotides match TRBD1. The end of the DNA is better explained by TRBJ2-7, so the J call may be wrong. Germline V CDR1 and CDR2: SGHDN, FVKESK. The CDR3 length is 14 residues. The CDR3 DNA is TGTGCCAGCAGCCGACGGACAGGTTCCTACGAGCAGTACTTC. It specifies CASSRRTGSYEQYF.

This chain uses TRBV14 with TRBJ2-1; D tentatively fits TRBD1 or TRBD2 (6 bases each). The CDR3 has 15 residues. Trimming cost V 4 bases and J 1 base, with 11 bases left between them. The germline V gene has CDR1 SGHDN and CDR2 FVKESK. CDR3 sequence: CASSPVGGSYNEQFF. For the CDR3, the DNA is TGTGCCAGCAGCCCCGTAGGGGGGTCCTACAATGAGCAGTTCTTC.

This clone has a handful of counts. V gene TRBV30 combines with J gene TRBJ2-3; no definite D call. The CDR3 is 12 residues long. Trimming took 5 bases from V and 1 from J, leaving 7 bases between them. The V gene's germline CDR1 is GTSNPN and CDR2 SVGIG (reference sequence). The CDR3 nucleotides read TGTGCCTGGGATATTCGCACAGATACGCAGTATTTT. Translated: CAWDIRTDTQYF.

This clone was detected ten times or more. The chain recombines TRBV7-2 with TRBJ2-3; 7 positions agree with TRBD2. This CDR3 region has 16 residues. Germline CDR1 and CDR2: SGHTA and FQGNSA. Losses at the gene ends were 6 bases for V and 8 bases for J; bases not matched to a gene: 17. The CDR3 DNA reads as TGTGCCAGCAGGGGGGGGACTCCTAACCCTCGAGGTACGCAGTATTTT. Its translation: CASRGGTPNPRGTQYF.

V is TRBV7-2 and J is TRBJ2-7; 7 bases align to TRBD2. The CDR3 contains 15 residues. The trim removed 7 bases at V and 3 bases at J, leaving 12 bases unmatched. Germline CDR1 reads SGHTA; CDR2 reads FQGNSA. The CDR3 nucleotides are TGTGCCAGCACCCCGGCGGGACGGGACTACTACGAGCAGTACTTC. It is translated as CASTPAGRDYYEQYF.

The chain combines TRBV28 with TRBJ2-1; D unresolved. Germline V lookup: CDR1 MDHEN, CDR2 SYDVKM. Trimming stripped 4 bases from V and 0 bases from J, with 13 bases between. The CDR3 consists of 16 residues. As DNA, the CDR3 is TGTGCCAGCAGTTCTAACCTGGCGGACTCCTACAATGAGCAGTTCTTC. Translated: CASSSNLADSYNEQFF.

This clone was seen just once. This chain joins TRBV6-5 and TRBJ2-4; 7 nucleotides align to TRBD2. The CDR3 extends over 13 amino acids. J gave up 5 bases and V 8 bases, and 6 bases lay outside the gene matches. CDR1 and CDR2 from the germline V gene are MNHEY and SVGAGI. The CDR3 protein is CASGKRDENIQYF. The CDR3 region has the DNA TGTGCCAGCGGGAAGCGGGACGAAAACATTCAGTACTTC.

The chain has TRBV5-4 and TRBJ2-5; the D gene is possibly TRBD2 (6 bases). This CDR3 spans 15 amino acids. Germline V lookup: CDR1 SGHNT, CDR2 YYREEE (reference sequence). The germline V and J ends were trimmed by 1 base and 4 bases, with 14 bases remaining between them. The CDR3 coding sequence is TGTGCCAGCAGCTTGCGGGTCGCGGGACGAGAGACCCAGTACTTC. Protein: CASSLRVAGRETQYF.

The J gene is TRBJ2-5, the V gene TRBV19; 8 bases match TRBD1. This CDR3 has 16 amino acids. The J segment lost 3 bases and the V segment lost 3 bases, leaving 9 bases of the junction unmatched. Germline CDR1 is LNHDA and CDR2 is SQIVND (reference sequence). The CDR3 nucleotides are TGTGCCAGTAGTATCAGCCCGTGGACAGGGAAAGAGACCCAGTACTTC. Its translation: CASSISPWTGKETQYF.

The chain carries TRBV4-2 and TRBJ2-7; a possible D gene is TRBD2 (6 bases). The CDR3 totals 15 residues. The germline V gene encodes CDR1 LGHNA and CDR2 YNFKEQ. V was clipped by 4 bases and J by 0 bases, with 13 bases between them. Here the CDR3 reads CASSPQRVSSYEQYF. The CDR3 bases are TGTGCCAGCAGCCCCCAGCGGGTAAGCTCCTACGAGCAGTACTTC.

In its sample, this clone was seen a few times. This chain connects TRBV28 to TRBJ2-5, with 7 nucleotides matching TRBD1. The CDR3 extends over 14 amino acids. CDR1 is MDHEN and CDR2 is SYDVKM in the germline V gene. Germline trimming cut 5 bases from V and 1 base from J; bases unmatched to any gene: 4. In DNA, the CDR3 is TGTGCCAGCAGTATCCGGGACAGCCAAGAGACCCAGTACTTC. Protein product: CASSIRDSQETQYF.

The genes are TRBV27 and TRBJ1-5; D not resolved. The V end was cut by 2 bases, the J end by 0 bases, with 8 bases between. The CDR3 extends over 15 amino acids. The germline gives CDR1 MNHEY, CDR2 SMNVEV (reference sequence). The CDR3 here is CASSLGPHSNQPQHF. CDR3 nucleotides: TGTGCCAGCAGTTTAGGGCCCCATAGCAATCAGCCCCAGCATTTT.

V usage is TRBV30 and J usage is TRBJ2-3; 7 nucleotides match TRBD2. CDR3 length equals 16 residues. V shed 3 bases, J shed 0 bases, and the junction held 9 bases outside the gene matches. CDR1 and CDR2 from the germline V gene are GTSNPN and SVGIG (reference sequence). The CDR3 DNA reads TGTGCCTGGAGCGATAAAACTAGCGAGAGCACAGATACGCAGTATTTT. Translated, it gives CAWSDKTSESTDTQYF.

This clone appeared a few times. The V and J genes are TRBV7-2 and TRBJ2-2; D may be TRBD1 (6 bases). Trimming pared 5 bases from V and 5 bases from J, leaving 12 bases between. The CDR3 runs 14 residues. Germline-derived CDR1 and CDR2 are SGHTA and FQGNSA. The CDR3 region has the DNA TGTGCCAGCAGCCCAACGACAGGAACCGGGGAGCTGTTTTTT. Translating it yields CASSPTTGTGELFF.

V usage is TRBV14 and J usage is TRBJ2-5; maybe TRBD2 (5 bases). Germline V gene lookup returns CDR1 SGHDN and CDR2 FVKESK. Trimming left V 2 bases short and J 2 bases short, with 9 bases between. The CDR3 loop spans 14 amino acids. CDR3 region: CASSQLLAQETQYF. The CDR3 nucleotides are TGTGCCAGCAGCCAACTCCTAGCTCAAGAGACCCAGTACTTC.

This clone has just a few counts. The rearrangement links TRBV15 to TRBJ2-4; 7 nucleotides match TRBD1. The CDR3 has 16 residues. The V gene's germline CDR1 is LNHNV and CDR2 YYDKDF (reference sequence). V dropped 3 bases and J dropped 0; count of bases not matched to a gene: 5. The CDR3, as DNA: TGTGCCACCAGCAGCCGGGACAGAATAGCCAAAAACATTCAGTACTTC. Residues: CATSSRDRIAKNIQYF.

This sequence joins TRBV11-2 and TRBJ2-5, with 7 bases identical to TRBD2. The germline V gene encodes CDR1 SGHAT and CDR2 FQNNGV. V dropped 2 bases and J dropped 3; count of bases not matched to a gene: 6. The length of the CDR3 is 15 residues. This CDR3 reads CASSLWPRGEETQYF. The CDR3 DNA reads TGTGCCAGCAGCTTATGGCCCCGGGGGGAAGAGACCCAGTACTTC.

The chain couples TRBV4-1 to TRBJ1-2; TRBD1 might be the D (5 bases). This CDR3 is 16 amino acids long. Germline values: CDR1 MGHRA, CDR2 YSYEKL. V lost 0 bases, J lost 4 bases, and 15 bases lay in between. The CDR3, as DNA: TGCGCCAGCAGCCAAGAACTCTTCTGGGGGGGCTATGGCTACACCTTC. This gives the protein CASSQELFWGGYGYTF.

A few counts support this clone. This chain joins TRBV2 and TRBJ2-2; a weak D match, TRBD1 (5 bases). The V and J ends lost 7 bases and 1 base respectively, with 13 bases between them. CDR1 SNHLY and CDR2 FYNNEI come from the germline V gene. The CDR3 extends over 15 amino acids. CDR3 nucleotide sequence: TGTGCCAGCATAGGGGTGGGCCGGAACACCGGGGAGCTGTTTTTT. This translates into CASIGVGRNTGELFF.

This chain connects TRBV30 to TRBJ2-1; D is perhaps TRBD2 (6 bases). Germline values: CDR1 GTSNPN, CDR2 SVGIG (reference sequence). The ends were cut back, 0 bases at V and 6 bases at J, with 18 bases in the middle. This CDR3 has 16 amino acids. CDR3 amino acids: CAWSVRVRGIGNEQFF. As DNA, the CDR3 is TGTGCCTGGAGTGTACGGGTACGGGGGATTGGCAATGAGCAGTTCTTC.

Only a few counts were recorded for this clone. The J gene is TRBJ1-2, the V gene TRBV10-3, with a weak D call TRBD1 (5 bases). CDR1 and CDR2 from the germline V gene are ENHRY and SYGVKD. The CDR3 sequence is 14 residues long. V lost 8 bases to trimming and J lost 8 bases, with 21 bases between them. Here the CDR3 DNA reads TGTGCCATCCCCGAGCAGGGATCCTCCTGGGGCTACACCTTC. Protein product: CAIPEQGSSWGYTF.

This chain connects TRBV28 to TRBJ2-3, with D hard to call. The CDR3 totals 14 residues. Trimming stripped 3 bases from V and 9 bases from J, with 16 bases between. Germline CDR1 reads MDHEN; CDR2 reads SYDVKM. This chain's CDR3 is CASSFPAWLGTQYF. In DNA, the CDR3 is TGTGCCAGCAGTTTTCCCGCTTGGTTAGGAACGCAGTATTTT.

CDR3 residues: CASSVEFSGANVLTF. CDR3 nucleotides: TGTGCCAGCAGCGTAGAGTTCTCTGGGGCCAACGTCCTGACTTTC. This chain joins TRBV7-8 and TRBJ2-6; D remains ambiguous. Trimming took 5 bases from V and 0 from J, leaving 8 bases between them. The CDR3 extends over 15 amino acids. The germline CDR1 and CDR2 sequences are SGHVS and FQNEAQ.

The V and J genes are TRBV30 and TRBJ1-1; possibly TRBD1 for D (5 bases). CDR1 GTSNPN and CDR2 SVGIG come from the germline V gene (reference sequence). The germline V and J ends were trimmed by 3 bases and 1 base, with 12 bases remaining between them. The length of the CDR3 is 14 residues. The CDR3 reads CAWRRGTRNTEAFF. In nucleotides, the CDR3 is TGTGCCTGGAGAAGAGGGACCCGGAACACTGAAGCTTTCTTT.

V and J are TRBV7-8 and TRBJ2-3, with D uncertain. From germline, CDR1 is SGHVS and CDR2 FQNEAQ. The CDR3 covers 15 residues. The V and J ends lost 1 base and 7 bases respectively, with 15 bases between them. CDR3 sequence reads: CASSLDLVGGNTQYF. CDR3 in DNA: TGTGCCAGCAGCTTAGACCTTGTGGGTGGGAATACGCAGTATTTT.

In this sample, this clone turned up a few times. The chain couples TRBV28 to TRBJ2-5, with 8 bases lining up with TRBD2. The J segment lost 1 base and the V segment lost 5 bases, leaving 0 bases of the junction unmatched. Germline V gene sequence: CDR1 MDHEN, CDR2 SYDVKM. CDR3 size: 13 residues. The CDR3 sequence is CASSAGGQETQYF. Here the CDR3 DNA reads TGTGCCAGCAGTGCGGGAGGCCAAGAGACCCAGTACTTC.